This TCR beta chain stems from a study of T cells in Graves' hyperthyroidism and ophthalmopathy. Amplified TCR beta CDR3 regions derived from RNA transcripts. TCR CDR3 underwent first-round RT-PCR with the HTBI primer set. Using its own MiXCR run on the multiplex PCR reads, TCRdb lists one record per CDR3 protein. Altogether about 52,000 distinct CDR3 sequences are present, about half being singletons, with the ten largest covering just over 9%. V lost 5 bases, J lost 8 bases, and 21 bases lay in between. Per germline, CDR1 SGHTA and CDR2 FQGNSA. The CDR3 runs to 15 residues. This TCR came from a woman in her fifties or sixties with Graves' ophthalmopathy. The sequenced sample was blood. The chain combines TRBV7-2 with TRBJ1-1; the D gene is possibly TRBD1 (6 bases). The CDR3 nucleotides are TGTGCCAGCAGCCAAGCCGCTACAGGGACCCCCGAAGCTTTCTTT. Encoded protein: CASSQAATGTPEAFF.